This T cell receptor beta chain was retrieved from a study of blood T cell repertoires in COVID-19. Across the study: Samples representing acute and convalescent COVID-19 were sourced from the United States, Italy and Spain. PBMCs, B-cell-depleted T cells, or T cells provided the cDNA or gDNA that made up the material.

This table comes from immunoSEQ multiplex PCR, and its TCRdb copy is limited to in-frame clones, with some not included. Here the sample spans about 74,000 clones, approximately 80% being singletons. The sequence came from a human donor in a cohort sampled during active COVID-19. Sequencing was done on a sample of peripheral blood.

DNA of the CDR3: TGTGCCAGCAGCTTAAAGGCGGGAGGGCCGAACACCGGGGAGCTGTTTTTT. Protein product: CASSLKAGGPNTGELFF. This chain connects TRBV7-6 to TRBJ2-2; 9 nucleotides align to TRBD2. Germline-derived CDR1 and CDR2 are SGHVS and FNYEAQ. The CDR3 is 17 amino acids. V was clipped by 2 bases and J by 0 bases; unmatched bases: 4.